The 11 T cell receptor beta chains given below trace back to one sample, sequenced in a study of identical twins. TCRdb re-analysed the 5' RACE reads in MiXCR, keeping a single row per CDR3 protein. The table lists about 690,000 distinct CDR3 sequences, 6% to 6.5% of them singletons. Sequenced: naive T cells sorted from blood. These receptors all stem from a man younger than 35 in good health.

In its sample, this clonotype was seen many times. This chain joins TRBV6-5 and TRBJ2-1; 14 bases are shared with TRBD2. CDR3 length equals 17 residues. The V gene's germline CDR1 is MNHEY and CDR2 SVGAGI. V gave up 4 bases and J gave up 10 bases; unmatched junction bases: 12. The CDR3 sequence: CASSSPTTSGRAKEQFF. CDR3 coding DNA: TGTGCCAGCAGTTCCCCCACGACTAGCGGGAGGGCGAAGGAGCAGTTCTTC.

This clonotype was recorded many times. In nucleotides, the CDR3 is TGTGCCAGCAGTTACTCGTCCCGGGACAGGGTTGCTCCCCTCCACTTT. Amino acid sequence: CASSYSSRDRVAPLHF. V is TRBV6-5 and J is TRBJ1-6; 9 positions match TRBD1. Germline V gene lookup returns CDR1 MNHEY and CDR2 SVGAGI. Unmatched junction bases numbered 10, after V lost 0 bases and J lost 13 bases. This CDR3 contains 16 residues.

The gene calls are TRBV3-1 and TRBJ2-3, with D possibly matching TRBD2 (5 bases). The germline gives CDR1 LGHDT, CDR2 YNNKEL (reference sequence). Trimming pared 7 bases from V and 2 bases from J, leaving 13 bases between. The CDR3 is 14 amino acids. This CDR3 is CASTFGGFTDTQYF. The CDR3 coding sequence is TGTGCCAGCACGTTTGGAGGATTCACAGATACGCAGTATTTT.

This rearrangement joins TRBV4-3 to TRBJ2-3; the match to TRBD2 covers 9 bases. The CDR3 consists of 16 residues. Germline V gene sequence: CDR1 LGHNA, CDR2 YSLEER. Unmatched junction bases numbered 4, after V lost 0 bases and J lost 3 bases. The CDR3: CASSQDAGGHTDTQYF. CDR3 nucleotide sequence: TGCGCCAGCAGCCAAGATGCGGGAGGGCATACAGATACGCAGTATTTT.

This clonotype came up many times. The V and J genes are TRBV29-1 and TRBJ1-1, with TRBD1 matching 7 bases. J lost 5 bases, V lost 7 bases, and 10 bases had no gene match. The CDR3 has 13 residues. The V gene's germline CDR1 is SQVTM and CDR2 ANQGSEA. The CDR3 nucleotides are TGCAGCGCATCGGGACAGTCGAGGACTGAAGCTTTCTTT. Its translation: CSASGQSRTEAFF.

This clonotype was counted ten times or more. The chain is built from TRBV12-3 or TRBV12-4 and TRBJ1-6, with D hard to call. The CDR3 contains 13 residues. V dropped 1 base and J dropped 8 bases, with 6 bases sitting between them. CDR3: CASSLEVDSPLHF. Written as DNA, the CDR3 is TGTGCCAGCAGTTTAGAGGTCGATTCACCCCTCCACTTT.

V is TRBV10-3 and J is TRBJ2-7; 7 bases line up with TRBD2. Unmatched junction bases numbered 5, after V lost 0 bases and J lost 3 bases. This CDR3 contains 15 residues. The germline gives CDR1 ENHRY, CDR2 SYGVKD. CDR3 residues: CAISESGLADYEQYF. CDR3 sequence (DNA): TGTGCCATCAGTGAGTCGGGGCTAGCGGACTACGAGCAGTACTTC.

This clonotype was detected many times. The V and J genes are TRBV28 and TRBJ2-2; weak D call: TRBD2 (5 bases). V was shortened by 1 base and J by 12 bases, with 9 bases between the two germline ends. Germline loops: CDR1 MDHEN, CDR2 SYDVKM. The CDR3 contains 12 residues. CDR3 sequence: CASSLFEGKLFF. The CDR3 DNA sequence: TGTGCCAGCAGTTTATTTGAGGGAAAGCTGTTTTTT.

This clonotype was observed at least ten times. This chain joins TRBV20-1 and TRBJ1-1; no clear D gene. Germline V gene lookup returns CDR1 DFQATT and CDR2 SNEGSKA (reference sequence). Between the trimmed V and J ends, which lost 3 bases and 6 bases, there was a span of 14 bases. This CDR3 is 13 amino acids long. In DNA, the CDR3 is TGCAGTGCTAGGGGGTTAGGCGCCTCTGAAGCTTTCTTT. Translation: CSARGLGASEAFF.

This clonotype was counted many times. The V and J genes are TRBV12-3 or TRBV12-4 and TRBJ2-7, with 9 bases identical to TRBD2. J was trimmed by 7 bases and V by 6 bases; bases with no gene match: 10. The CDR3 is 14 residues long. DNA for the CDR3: TGTGCCAGCAGCAGACTAGCGGTGGAAATGGAGCAGTACTTC. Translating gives CASSRLAVEMEQYF.

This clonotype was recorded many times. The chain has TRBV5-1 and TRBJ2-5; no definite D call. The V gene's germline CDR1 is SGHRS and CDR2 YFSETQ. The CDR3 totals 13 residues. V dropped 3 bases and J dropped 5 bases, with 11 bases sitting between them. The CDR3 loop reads CASSWEGQETQYF. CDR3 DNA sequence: TGCGCCAGCAGCTGGGAAGGGCAGGAGACCCAGTACTTC.